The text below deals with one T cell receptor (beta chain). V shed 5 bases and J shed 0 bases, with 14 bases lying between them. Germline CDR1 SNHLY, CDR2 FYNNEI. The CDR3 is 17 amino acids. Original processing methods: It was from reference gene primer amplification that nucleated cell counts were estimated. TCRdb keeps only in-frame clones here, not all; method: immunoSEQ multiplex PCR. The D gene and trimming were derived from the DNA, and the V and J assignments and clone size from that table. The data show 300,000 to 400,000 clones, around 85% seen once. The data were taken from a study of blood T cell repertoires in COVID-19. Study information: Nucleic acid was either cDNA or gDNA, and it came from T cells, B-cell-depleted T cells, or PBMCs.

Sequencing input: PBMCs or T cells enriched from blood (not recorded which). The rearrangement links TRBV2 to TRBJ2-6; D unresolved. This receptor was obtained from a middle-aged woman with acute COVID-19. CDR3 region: CASSTQVISSGANVLTF. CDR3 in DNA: TGTGCCAGCAGTACCCAGGTAATAAGCTCTGGGGCCAACGTCCTGACTTTC.